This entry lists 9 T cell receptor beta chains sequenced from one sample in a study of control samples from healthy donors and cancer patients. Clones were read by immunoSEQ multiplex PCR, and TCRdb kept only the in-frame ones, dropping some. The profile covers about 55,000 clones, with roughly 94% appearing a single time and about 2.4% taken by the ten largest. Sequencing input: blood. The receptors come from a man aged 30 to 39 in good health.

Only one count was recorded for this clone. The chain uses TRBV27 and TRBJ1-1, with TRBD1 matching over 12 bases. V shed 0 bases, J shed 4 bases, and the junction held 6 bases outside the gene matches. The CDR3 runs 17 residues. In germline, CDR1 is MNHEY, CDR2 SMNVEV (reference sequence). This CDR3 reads CASSLSGTGGPGTEAFF. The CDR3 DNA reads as TGTGCCAGCAGTTTATCAGGGACAGGGGGCCCGGGCACTGAAGCTTTCTTT.

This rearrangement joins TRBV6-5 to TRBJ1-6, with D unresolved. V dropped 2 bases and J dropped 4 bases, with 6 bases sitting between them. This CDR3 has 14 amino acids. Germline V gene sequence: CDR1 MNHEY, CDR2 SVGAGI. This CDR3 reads CASSYRQYNSPLHF. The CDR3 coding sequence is TGTGCCAGCAGTTACCGACAATATAATTCACCCCTCCACTTT.

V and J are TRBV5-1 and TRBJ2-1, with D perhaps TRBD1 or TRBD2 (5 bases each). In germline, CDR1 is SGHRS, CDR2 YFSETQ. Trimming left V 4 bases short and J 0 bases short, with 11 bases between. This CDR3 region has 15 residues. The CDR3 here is CASSLGESSYNEQFF. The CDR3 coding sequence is TGCGCCAGCAGCCTGGGGGAGAGCTCCTACAATGAGCAGTTCTTC.

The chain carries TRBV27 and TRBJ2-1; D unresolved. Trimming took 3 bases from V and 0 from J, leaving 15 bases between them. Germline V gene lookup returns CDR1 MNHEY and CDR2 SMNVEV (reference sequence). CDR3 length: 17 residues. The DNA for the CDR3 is TGTGCCAGCAGTTTCTCCTTCGACATCAGCTCCTACAATGAGCAGTTCTTC. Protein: CASSFSFDISSYNEQFF.

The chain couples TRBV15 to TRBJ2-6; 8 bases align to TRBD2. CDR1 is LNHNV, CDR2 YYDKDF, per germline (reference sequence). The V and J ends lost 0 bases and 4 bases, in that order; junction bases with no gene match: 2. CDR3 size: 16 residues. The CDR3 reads CATSRDSGTGANVLTF. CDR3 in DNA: TGTGCCACCAGCAGAGATAGCGGGACCGGGGCCAACGTCCTGACTTTC.

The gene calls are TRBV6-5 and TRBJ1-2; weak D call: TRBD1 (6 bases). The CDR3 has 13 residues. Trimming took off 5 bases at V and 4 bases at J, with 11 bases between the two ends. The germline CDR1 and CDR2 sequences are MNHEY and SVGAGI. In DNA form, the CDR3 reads TGTGCCAGCAGTACGCCAGGGGTCTATGGCTACACCTTC. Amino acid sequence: CASSTPGVYGYTF.

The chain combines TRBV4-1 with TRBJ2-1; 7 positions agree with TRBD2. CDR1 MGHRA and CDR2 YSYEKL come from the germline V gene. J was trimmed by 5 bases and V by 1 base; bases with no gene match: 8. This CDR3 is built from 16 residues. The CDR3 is CASSQGGSLPNNEQFF. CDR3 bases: TGCGCCAGCAGCCAAGGCGGGAGTCTGCCAAACAATGAGCAGTTCTTC.

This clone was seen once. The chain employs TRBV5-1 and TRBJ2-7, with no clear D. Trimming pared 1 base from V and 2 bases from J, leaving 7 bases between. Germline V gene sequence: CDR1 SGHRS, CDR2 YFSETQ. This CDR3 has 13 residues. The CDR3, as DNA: TGCGCCAGCAGCTTGAGGCACGCCTACGAGCAGTACTTC. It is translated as CASSLRHAYEQYF.

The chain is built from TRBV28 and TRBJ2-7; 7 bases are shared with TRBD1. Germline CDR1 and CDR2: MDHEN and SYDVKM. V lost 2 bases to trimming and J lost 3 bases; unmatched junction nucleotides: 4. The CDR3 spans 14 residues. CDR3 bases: TGTGCCAGCAGTTTACCCGGGACAGACTACGAGCAGTACTTC. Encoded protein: CASSLPGTDYEQYF. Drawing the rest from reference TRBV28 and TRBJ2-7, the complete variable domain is DVKVTQSSRYLVKRTGEKVFLECVQDMDHENMFWYRQDPGLGLRLIYFSYDVKMKEKGDIPEGYSVSREKKERFSLILESASTNQTSMYLCASSLPGTDYEQYFGPGTRLTVT.